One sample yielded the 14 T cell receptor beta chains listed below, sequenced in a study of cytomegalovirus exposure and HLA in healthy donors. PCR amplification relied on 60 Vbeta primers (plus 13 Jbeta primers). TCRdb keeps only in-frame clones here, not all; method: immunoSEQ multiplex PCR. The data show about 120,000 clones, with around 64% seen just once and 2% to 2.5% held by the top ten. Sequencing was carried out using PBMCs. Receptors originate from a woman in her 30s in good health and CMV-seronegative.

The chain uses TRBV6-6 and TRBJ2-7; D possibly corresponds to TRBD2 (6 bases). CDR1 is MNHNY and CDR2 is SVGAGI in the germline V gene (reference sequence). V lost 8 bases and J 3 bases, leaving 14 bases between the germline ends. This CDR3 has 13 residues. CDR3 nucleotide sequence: TGTGCCAGCTATGGTAGCGGAGTCTACGAGCAGTACTTC. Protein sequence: CASYGSGVYEQYF.

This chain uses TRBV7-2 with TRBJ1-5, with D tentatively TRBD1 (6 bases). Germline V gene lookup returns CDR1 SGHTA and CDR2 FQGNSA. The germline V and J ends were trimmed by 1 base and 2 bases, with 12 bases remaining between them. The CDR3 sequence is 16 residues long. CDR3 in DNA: TGTGCCAGCAGCTTAGAGTTACAGGGTGGCAATCAGCCCCAGCATTTT. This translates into CASSLELQGGNQPQHF.

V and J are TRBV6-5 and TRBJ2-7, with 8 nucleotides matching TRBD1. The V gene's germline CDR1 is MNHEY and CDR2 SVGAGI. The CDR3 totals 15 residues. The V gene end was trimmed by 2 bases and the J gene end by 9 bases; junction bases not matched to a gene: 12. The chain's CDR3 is CASSYAGTGAWVQYF. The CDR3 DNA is TGTGCCAGCAGTTACGCCGGGACAGGTGCTTGGGTGCAGTACTTC.

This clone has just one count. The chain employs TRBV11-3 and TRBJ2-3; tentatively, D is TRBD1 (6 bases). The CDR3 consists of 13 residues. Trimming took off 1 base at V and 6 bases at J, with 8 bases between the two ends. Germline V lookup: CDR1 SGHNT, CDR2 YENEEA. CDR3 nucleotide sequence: TGTGCCAGCAGCTTAGGGGGGCTGGATACGCAGTATTTT. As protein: CASSLGGLDTQYF.

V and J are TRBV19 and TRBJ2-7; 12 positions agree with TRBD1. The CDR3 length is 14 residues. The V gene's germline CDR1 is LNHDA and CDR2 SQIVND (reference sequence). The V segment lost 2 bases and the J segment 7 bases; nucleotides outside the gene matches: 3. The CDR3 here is CASSIRDRGQEQYF. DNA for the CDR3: TGTGCCAGTAGTATACGGGACAGGGGGCAAGAGCAGTACTTC.

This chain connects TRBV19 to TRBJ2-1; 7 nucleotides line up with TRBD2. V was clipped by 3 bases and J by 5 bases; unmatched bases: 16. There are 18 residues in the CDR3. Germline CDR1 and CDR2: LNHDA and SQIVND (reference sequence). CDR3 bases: TGTGCCAGTAGTATCGAAGAGGCGGGAGAGGGGACGAACAATGAGCAGTTCTTC. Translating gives CASSIEEAGEGTNNEQFF.

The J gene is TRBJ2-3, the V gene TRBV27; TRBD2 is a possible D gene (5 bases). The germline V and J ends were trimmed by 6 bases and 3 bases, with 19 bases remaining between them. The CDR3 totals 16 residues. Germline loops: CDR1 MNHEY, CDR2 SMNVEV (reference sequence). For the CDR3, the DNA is TGTGCCAGCAGCAACAACGTTGTGGGAGCTACAGATACGCAGTATTTT. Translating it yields CASSNNVVGATDTQYF.

The CDR3 region has the DNA TGTGCCAGCACCGTAGACCCGGACAGGGTAGATGGCTACACCTTC. Its translation is CASTVDPDRVDGYTF. The chain is built from TRBV11-2 and TRBJ1-2, with TRBD1 matching over 8 bases. The V and J ends lost 7 bases and 6 bases, in that order; junction bases with no gene match: 13. This CDR3 has 15 amino acids. CDR1 is SGHAT and CDR2 is FQNNGV in the germline V gene.

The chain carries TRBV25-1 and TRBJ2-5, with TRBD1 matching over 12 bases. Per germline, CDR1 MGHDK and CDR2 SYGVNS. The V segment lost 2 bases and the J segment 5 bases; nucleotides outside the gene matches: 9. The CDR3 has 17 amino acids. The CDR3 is CASSERSGTGGRETQYF. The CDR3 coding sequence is TGTGCCAGCAGTGAAAGGTCCGGGACAGGGGGCAGGGAGACCCAGTACTTC. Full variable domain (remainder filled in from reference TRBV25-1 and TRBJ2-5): EADIYQTPRYLVIGTGKKITLECSQTMGHDKMYWYQQDPGMELHLIHYSYGVNSTEKGDLSSESTVSRIRTEHFPLTLESARPSHTSQYLCASSERSGTGGRETQYFGPGTRLLVL.

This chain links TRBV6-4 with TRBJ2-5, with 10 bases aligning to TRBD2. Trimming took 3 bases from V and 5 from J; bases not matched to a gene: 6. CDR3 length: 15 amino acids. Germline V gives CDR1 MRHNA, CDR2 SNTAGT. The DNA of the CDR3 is TGTGCCAGCAGTGAGGAGCGGGAGGGGGTCGAGACCCAGTACTTC. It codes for CASSEEREGVETQYF.

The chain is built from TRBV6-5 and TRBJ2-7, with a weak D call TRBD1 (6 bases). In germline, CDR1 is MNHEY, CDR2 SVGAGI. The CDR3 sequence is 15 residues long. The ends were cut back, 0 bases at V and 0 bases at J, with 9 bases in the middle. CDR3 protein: CASSYSLGASYEQYF. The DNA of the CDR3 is TGTGCCAGCAGTTACTCTCTGGGGGCCTCCTACGAGCAGTACTTC.

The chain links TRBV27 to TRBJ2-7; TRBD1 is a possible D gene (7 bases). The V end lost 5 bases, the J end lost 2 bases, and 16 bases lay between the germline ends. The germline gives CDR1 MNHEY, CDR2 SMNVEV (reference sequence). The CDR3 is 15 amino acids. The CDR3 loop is CASSGYSGGPYEQYF. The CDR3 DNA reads TGTGCCAGCAGTGGGTACTCAGGGGGGCCCTACGAGCAGTACTTC.

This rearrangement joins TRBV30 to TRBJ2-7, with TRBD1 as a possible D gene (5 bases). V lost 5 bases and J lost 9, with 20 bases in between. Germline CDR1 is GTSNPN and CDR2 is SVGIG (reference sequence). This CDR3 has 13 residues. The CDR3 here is CAWGMTIGQGQYF. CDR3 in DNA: TGTGCCTGGGGCATGACAATTGGGCAGGGGCAGTACTTC.

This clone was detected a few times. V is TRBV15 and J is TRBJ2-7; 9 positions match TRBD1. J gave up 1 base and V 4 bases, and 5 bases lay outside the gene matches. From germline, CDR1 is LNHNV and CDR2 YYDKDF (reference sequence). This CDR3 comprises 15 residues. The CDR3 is CATSKETGGSYEQYF. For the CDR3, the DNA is TGTGCCACCAGCAAGGAGACAGGGGGGTCCTACGAGCAGTACTTC.